Below are 15 T cell receptor beta chains sequenced from a single sample in a study of T cell clonality in common variable immunodeficiency. The table came from immunoSEQ multiplex PCR; TCRdb's copy has only in-frame clones and leaves some out. The sample includes over 45,000 clones, none of them occurring once. Sample: peripheral blood mononuclear cells. The source is a person between 18 and 70 years old in good health.

This clone showed up many times. The read ends 3 residues shy of where the CDR3 ends; the end is completed using the germline J gene. The chain combines TRBV7-9 with TRBJ2-1; D is unresolved. The CDR3 has 13 amino acids. Trimming removed 0 bases from V and 9 bases from J, with 9 bases in between. Germline lookup yields CDR1 SEHNR and CDR2 FQNEAQ (reference sequence). The CDR3 sequence is CASSLAPPGEQFF. CDR3 DNA (partial): TGTGCCAGCAGCTTAGCCCCCCCGGGTGAG.

This clone came up many times. The read falls 3 residues short of the CDR3 end, and the missing part is taken from the germline J gene. The sample carries other DNA sequences with the same CDR3. The chain uses TRBV19 and TRBJ1-3, with D possibly matching TRBD1 (6 bases). CDR3 size: 15 residues. Germline CDR1 is LNHDA and CDR2 is SQIVND (reference sequence). V lost 5 bases, J lost 4 bases, and 15 bases lay in between. CDR3 DNA, as far as it was read: TGTGCCAGTAGTCCCGGGACACCGAGCGGAAACACC. Residues: CASSPGTPSGNT. The whole CDR3 reads CASSPGTPSGNTIYF.

Comment on this clone: The read terminates 3 residues before the CDR3 end, so the remaining end is supplied by the germline J gene. The chain couples TRBV11-3 to TRBJ1-1, with TRBD1 as a possible D gene (5 bases). The ends were cut back, 5 bases at V and 5 bases at J, with 15 bases in the middle. The CDR3 is 14 residues long. CDR1 and CDR2 from the germline V gene are SGHNT and YENEEA. The CDR3 loop is CASSRSLGVTEAFF. The sequenced part of the CDR3 DNA is TGTGCCAGCAGCCGGTCCTTAGGGGTGACTGAA.

This clone occurred many times. The read terminates 3 residues ahead of where the CDR3 ends, so the germline J gene completes it. This chain joins TRBV7-9 and TRBJ1-2; D ambiguous. Per the germline V gene, CDR1 is SEHNR and CDR2 is FQNEAQ (reference sequence). The CDR3 runs 15 residues. The ends were cut back, 1 base at V and 6 bases at J, with 15 bases in the middle. The sequenced CDR3 bases are TGTGCCAGCAGCTTAGTATCCGCCGCGCGGAATGGC. This translates into CASSLVSAARNG. The entire CDR3 reads CASSLVSAARNGYTF.

This clone was recorded at least ten times. The CDR3 end falls 3 residues outside the read, so it is completed with the germline J gene. The chain recombines TRBV4-2 with TRBJ1-4, with D tentatively TRBD1 (6 bases). Germline V gives CDR1 LGHNA, CDR2 YNFKEQ. V was cut by 4 bases and J by 8 bases, with 14 bases left in between. The CDR3 length is 14 residues. The sequenced CDR3 bases are TGTGCCAGCAGCCCCGGGACAATAAAAGAAAAA. Translated, it gives CASSPGTIKEK. The entire CDR3 protein is CASSPGTIKEKLFF.

There are many counts of this clone. Coverage ceases 3 residues before the CDR3 finishes, and the germline J gene fills in the end. The chain carries TRBV6-2 or TRBV6-3 and TRBJ2-5, with 13 bases identical to TRBD2. The trim removed 9 bases at V and 3 bases at J, leaving 7 bases unmatched. The CDR3 totals 15 residues. Germline V gene data show CDR1 as MNHEY and CDR2 as SVGEGT. The CDR3 sequence is CASRRTSGSKETQYF. The CDR3 bases that were read are TGTGCCAGTCGACGGACTAGCGGGAGTAAAGAGACC.

This clone was recorded many times. The CDR3 is cut off 3 residues early in the read; its end comes from the germline J gene. This chain links TRBV7-9 with TRBJ1-2, with D possibly TRBD1 on 5 matching bases. Germline loops: CDR1 SEHNR, CDR2 FQNEAQ (reference sequence). Between the trimmed V and J ends, which lost 0 bases and 6 bases, there was a span of 11 bases. CDR3 length equals 14 residues. The CDR3 is CASSLAAGLDGYTF. CDR3 DNA (partial): TGTGCCAGCAGCTTAGCCGCAGGGCTGGATGGC.

A word on this clone: The CDR3 goes on 3 residues after the read ends, and that part is filled in from the germline J gene. The chain recombines TRBV7-9 with TRBJ2-7; perhaps TRBD2 as D (6 bases). V dropped 8 bases and J dropped 1 base, with 18 bases sitting between them. Germline loops: CDR1 SEHNR, CDR2 FQNEAQ (reference sequence). CDR3 size: 15 residues. Partial CDR3 DNA: TGTGCCAGCGGGTATCGCGATGGAGGGTCCTACGAG. Protein: CASGYRDGGSYE. The CDR3 reads in full as CASGYRDGGSYEQYF.

The table lists this clone with many counts. With the read ending 3 residues before the CDR3 end, the germline J gene is used to fill in that end. J is TRBJ2-3 and V is TRBV6-2 or TRBV6-3; D may be TRBD2 (6 bases). CDR3 length: 15 residues. CDR1 MNHEY and CDR2 SVGEGT come from the germline V gene. V lost 6 bases and J lost 0, with 13 bases in between. CDR3 loop: CASSYTGTSTDTQYF. Partial CDR3 DNA: TGTGCCAGCAGCTACACGGGGACTAGCACAGATACG.

This clone was counted many times. The CDR3 DNA, read in part, is TGTGCCAGCAGTCCCGGGGTTTTGGAGACC. This codes for CASSPGVLET. The whole CDR3 protein is CASSPGVLETQYF. The chain is built from TRBV12-3 or TRBV12-4 and TRBJ2-5; a possible D gene is TRBD2 (5 bases). From the germline J gene comes the end of the CDR3, since the read stops 3 residues before it. Deletions cut 5 bases from V and 5 bases from J, with 12 bases between. The CDR3 sequence is 13 residues long.

In its sample, this clone was seen many times. Read coverage stops 3 residues before the CDR3 terminus; the germline J gene supplies the remainder. The rearrangement uses TRBV30 and TRBJ2-3; 9 bases match TRBD2. The CDR3 totals 13 residues. Germline values: CDR1 GTSNPN, CDR2 SVGIG (reference sequence). V lost 4 bases to trimming and J lost 3 bases; unmatched junction nucleotides: 2. The CDR3 bases that were read are TGTGCCTGGAATCTAGCGGGGACAGATACG. Translation gives CAWNLAGTDT. The full CDR3 protein reads CAWNLAGTDTQYF. The variable domain in full, with the rest retrieved from reference TRBV30 and TRBJ2-3, is SQTIHQWPATLVQPVGSPLSLECTVEGTSNPNLYWYRQAAGRGLQLLFYSVGIGQISSEVPQNLSASRPQDRQFILSSKKLLLSDSGFYLCAWNLAGTDTQYFGPGTRLTVL.

The CDR3 spells CASSLTGGKSPLFF. The sequenced part of the CDR3 DNA is TGTGCCAGCAGCTTGACAGGGGGCAAGTCACCA. The chain links TRBV11-2 to TRBJ1-4; 10 nucleotides agree with TRBD1. The read halts 3 residues ahead of the CDR3 end, with the missing end drawn from the germline J gene. Germline CDR1 reads SGHAT; CDR2 reads FQNNGV. This CDR3 has 14 amino acids.

This clone was seen ten or more times. The DNA ends 3 residues before the CDR3 does, and the rest of the CDR3 is filled in from the germline J gene. This chain links TRBV7-8 with TRBJ1-1; no clear D gene. CDR3 length: 14 amino acids. Germline lookup yields CDR1 SGHVS and CDR2 FQNEAQ. V dropped 1 base and J dropped 4 bases, with 10 bases sitting between them. The CDR3: CASSLVQTTTEAFF. The DNA read from the CDR3 is TGTGCCAGCAGCTTAGTACAGACAACCACTGAA.

In this sample, this clone turned up many times. Sequence at one end of the junction differs from germline and may be a read error. The read finishes 3 residues shy of the CDR3 end, and the germline J gene is used to complete it. This chain uses TRBV4-2 with TRBJ2-7, with 9 bases that match TRBD1. Per germline, CDR1 LGHNA and CDR2 YNFKEQ. CDR3 size: 15 residues. The chain's CDR3 is CASSQDRGNSYEQYF. The part of the CDR3 DNA that was read is TGCGCCAGCAGCCAAGACAGGGGGAACTCCTACGAG.

At least ten counts were recorded for this clone. CDR3 bases read: TGTGCCAGCTCACCAGAAGGGGGTTCGGGGGCCAACGTC. Encoded protein: CASSPEGGSGANV. The entire CDR3 is CASSPEGGSGANVLTF. The chain recombines TRBV18 with TRBJ2-6; a weak D match, TRBD1 (6 bases). Coverage ceases 3 residues before the CDR3 finishes, and the germline J gene fills in the end. Germline V CDR1 and CDR2: KGHSH, LQKENI. Trimming pared 2 bases from V and 4 bases from J, leaving 12 bases between. The CDR3 loop spans 16 amino acids.